This TCR beta chain was sequenced during a study of cytomegalovirus exposure and HLA in healthy donors. Broader study findings: Analysis was carried out at a later point, and it linked a missense DCLRE1C variant to TCR beta V- and J-gene trimming. Accounts indicate the classifier identified cytomegalovirus status with strong specificity and sensitivity.

As concerns this clone: The antigen remains undetermined.

Primers: 60 Vbeta forward and 13 Jbeta reverse. Sequenced by immunoSEQ multiplex PCR; TCRdb stores in-frame clones only, minus some. The top ten hold around 0.22% of the sample, which has under 250,000 clones, about 88% seen once. The receptor's source is a girl under 10 years old in good health and CMV-seronegative. Material: PBMCs.

CDR3 in amino acids: CAISVRSGGATDTQYF. The CDR3 DNA reads TGTGCCATCAGCGTACGTAGCGGGGGGGCGACAGATACGCAGTATTTT. V is TRBV10-3 and J is TRBJ2-3, with 11 positions matching TRBD2. V lost 6 bases to trimming and J lost 3 bases; unmatched junction nucleotides: 8. This CDR3 has 16 residues. The germline V gene has CDR1 ENHRY and CDR2 SYGVKD.